The subject of this entry is one T cell receptor beta chain. Its target is not known. The PCR contained 60 Vbeta and 13 Jbeta primers. Sequencing was performed with immunoSEQ multiplex PCR; in TCRdb, only in-frame clones are kept and a portion is missing. The profile covers more than 100,000 clones, with around 80% appearing a single time and around 8% taken by the ten largest. This record comes from a study of cytomegalovirus exposure and HLA in healthy donors. Overall study results and limits: Sequencing had likely introduced a cluster of highly shared sequence variants as an artifact.

CDR1 is MGHRA and CDR2 is YSYEKL in the germline V gene. Trimming pared 1 base from V and 1 base from J, leaving 7 bases between. The CDR3 loop spans 14 amino acids. Sequenced input: PBMCs. The clonotype comes from a female donor in good health and CMV-seropositive. This rearrangement joins TRBV4-1 to TRBJ1-1; D is unresolved. The CDR3 sequence is CASSQGTRNTEAFF. DNA of the CDR3: TGCGCCAGCAGCCAAGGTACGAGGAACACTGAAGCTTTCTTT.